These 14 T cell receptor beta chains originate from one sample sequenced in a study of blood T cell repertoires in COVID-19. Libraries were prepared by immunoSEQ multiplex PCR; TCRdb keeps only in-frame clonotypes and omits some of them. The table has approximately 330,000 clones, roughly 86% seen once. The sample taken for sequencing was peripheral blood. These receptors were obtained from a man aged 25 to 40 with COVID-19, enrolled during active disease.

This clone was seen ten or more times. The chain combines TRBV7-3 with TRBJ2-1; D not resolved. V was trimmed by 1 base and J by 5 bases, leaving 9 bases between them. The CDR3 is made up of 14 amino acids. Germline V lookup: CDR1 SGHTA, CDR2 FQGTGA. This CDR3 reads CASSLRATDNEQFF. In nucleotides, the CDR3 is TGTGCCAGCAGCTTAAGGGCGACGGACAATGAGCAGTTCTTC.

In this sample, this clone turned up a few times. V usage is TRBV7-9 and J usage is TRBJ1-2; no reliable D call. Looked up from germline, CDR1 is SEHNR and CDR2 is FQNEAQ (reference sequence). This CDR3 is built from 14 residues. The V end lost 1 base, the J end lost 8 bases, and 14 bases lay between the germline ends. This CDR3 reads CASSLVTGFGGYTF. The CDR3 DNA sequence: TGTGCCAGCAGCTTAGTTACCGGGTTTGGGGGCTACACCTTC.

This chain joins TRBV5-1 and TRBJ2-5, with D possibly TRBD1 on 6 matching bases. The CDR3 sequence is 15 residues long. Germline V gives CDR1 SGHRS, CDR2 YFSETQ. The V and J ends lost 4 bases and 2 bases respectively, with 15 bases between them. Here the CDR3 DNA reads TGCGCCAGCAGCGTCGGACAGCTGCTTCAAGAGACCCAGTACTTC. It is translated as CASSVGQLLQETQYF.

The chain has TRBV27 and TRBJ2-2; 8 bases are shared with TRBD1. Germline-derived CDR1 and CDR2 are MNHEY and SMNVEV (reference sequence). This CDR3 spans 15 amino acids. The J segment lost 2 bases and the V segment lost 6 bases, leaving 5 bases of the junction unmatched. The CDR3 DNA reads as TGTGCCAGCAGCACGGGACAGGTTAACACCGGGGAGCTGTTTTTT. Translated, it gives CASSTGQVNTGELFF.

This clone came up a few times. This rearrangement joins TRBV4-2 to TRBJ2-7; no firm D call. This CDR3 comprises 12 residues. V was pared by 0 bases and J by 6 bases, with 6 bases between. Germline loops: CDR1 LGHNA, CDR2 YNFKEQ. The DNA for the CDR3 is TGTGCCAGCAGCCAAGATACTGGCGAGCAGTACTTC. Translating gives CASSQDTGEQYF.

The chain carries TRBV4-3 and TRBJ2-3; possibly TRBD1 for D (6 bases). CDR3 length: 13 residues. The V gene's germline CDR1 is LGHNA and CDR2 YSLEER. V was clipped by 4 bases and J by 4 bases, with 9 bases between them. The CDR3 reads CASSPTGSDTQYF. CDR3 in DNA: TGCGCCAGCAGCCCAACAGGGTCAGATACGCAGTATTTT.

In its sample, this clone is medium-sized (0.01 to 0.1%). The V gene is TRBV6-4, the J gene TRBJ2-2; no reliable D call. Trimming stripped 2 bases from V and 3 bases from J, with 4 bases between. Looked up from germline, CDR1 is MRHNA and CDR2 is SNTAGT. The CDR3 covers 13 residues. CDR3 DNA: TGTGCCAGCAGTGACGGAGACACCGGGGAGCTGTTTTTT. It translates to CASSDGDTGELFF.

V is TRBV21-1 and J is TRBJ2-1; the table's D call, TRBD2, has no DNA check behind it. TRBV21-1 is labeled a pseudogene. The CDR3 runs 18 residues. The CDR3 loop reads CASSKTSGRESSYNEQFF. CDR3 sequence (DNA): TGTGCCAGCAGCAAGACTAGCGGGAGGGAGAGCTCCTACAATGAGCAGTTCTTC.

This clone appeared a single time. The V gene is TRBV19, the J gene TRBJ1-1; the D is unclear. The CDR3 has 13 residues. Germline CDR1 LNHDA, CDR2 SQIVND (reference sequence). Trimming removed 0 bases from V and 5 bases from J, with 7 bases in between. CDR3 sequence: CASSIEAVTEAFF. DNA of the CDR3: TGTGCCAGTAGTATAGAAGCGGTAACTGAAGCTTTCTTT.

This sequence joins TRBV12-3 or TRBV12-4 and TRBJ1-2; 7 nucleotides align to TRBD1. The CDR3 runs 11 residues. Trimming at V came to 4 bases and at J to 8 bases, leaving 1 base not matched to a gene. The DNA for the CDR3 is TGTGCCAGCAGTTACAGGGGCGGCTACACCTTC. Its protein product is CASSYRGGYTF.

The rearrangement joins TRBV7-2 to TRBJ2-3, with 8 bases identical to TRBD2. CDR1 is SGHTA and CDR2 is FQGNSA in the germline V gene. After removal of 1 base from V and 5 bases from J, the junction contained 2 bases not matched to a gene. The CDR3 extends over 14 amino acids. CDR3 coding DNA: TGTGCCAGCAGCTTAGACGGGAGGGGAGATACGCAGTATTTT. Its protein is CASSLDGRGDTQYF.

The rearrangement uses TRBV7-8 and TRBJ2-1; the match to TRBD2 covers 11 bases. Trimming took 4 bases from V and 4 from J; bases not matched to a gene: 6. Germline CDR1 SGHVS, CDR2 FQNEAQ. The length of the CDR3 is 16 residues. The CDR3 region has the DNA TGTGCCAGCAGCTCGGACGTAGCGGGGGGGTACAATGAGCAGTTCTTC. This codes for CASSSDVAGGYNEQFF.

This chain uses TRBV6-5 with TRBJ1-2, with a weak D call TRBD1 (5 bases). With 2 bases removed from V and 7 bases from J, the gap between germline ends came to 17 bases. The CDR3 is 15 amino acids. Per the germline V gene, CDR1 is MNHEY and CDR2 is SVGAGI. The CDR3 DNA follows: TGTGCCAGCAGTTACGAGGCGTTAGGGGCGCCTGGCTACACCTTC. This translates into CASSYEALGAPGYTF.

This rearrangement joins TRBV18 to TRBJ1-6; 10 bases match TRBD1. After removal of 5 bases from V and 9 bases from J, the junction contained 4 bases not matched to a gene. CDR1 and CDR2 (germline): KGHSH, LQKENI. The CDR3 extends over 14 amino acids. CDR3 coding DNA: TGTGCCAGCTCAGCCCGGGACAGGGGTTCACCCCTCCACTTT. Translated: CASSARDRGSPLHF.